The 7 T cell receptor beta chains in this list originate from one sample, sequenced in a study of technical replicates of blood from a few donors. The repertoire was sequenced with immunoSEQ multiplex PCR; TCRdb's copy has only in-frame clones and lacks some. The table includes under 85,000 clones, around 94% detected once. The specimen sequenced was T cells isolated from PBMCs. The receptors shown here come from a human donor in good health.

The chain joins TRBV11-3 to TRBJ2-3; the D gene is possibly TRBD1 (5 bases). Trimming took 3 bases from V and 2 from J, leaving 12 bases between them. Germline V CDR1 and CDR2: SGHNT, YENEEA. The CDR3 length is 15 residues. In DNA form, the CDR3 reads TGTGCCAGCAGCTTTCAGGGTTTAGACACAGATACGCAGTATTTT. Amino acid sequence: CASSFQGLDTDTQYF. The full variable domain, with the rest looked up from reference TRBV11-3 and TRBJ2-3, is EAGVVQSPRYKIIEKKQPVAFWCNPISGHNTLYWYLQNLGQGPELLIRYENEEAVDDSQLPKDRFSAERLKGVDSTLKIQPAELGDSAVYLCASSFQGLDTDTQYFGPGTRLTVL.

The chain joins TRBV19 to TRBJ2-1; 10 nucleotides line up with TRBD2. V trimming: 4 bases; J trimming: 7 bases; junction bases outside the gene matches: 4. The CDR3 has 14 residues. From germline, CDR1 is LNHDA and CDR2 SQIVND (reference sequence). CDR3 nucleotides: TGTGCCAGTAGTAAAGGACTAGCGGAAAATGAGCAGTTCTTC. Amino acid sequence: CASSKGLAENEQFF.

The J gene is TRBJ1-2, the V gene TRBV5-5; 7 nucleotides line up with TRBD1. The CDR3 runs to 16 residues. Trimming at V came to 4 bases and at J to 4 bases, leaving 13 bases not matched to a gene. CDR1 is SGHKS, CDR2 YYEKEE, per germline (reference sequence). The CDR3 DNA reads as TGTGCCAGCAGCCCGGAGGGACAGCGAAGTATCTATGGCTACACCTTC. Its protein is CASSPEGQRSIYGYTF.

The rearrangement joins TRBV11-3 to TRBJ1-3, with D tentatively TRBD1 (5 bases). The germline V gene has CDR1 SGHNT and CDR2 YENEEA. The germline V and J ends were trimmed by 10 bases and 4 bases, with 14 bases remaining between them. The CDR3 runs 13 residues. CDR3 sequence (DNA): TGTGCCACAAGCACAGGTCTGGGAAACACCATATATTTT. Translation: CATSTGLGNTIYF.

The chain is built from TRBV4-2 and TRBJ2-1; 11 bases agree with TRBD2. Germline CDR1 and CDR2: LGHNA and YNFKEQ. This CDR3 has 17 amino acids. With V trimmed by 0 bases and J by 8 bases, 9 bases remained unmatched. Written as DNA, the CDR3 is TGTGCCAGCAGCCAAGAGGTCATGACTAGCGGGGCGGATGAGCAGTTCTTC. It is translated as CASSQEVMTSGADEQFF.

The V and J genes are TRBV20-1 and TRBJ2-3; D not certain. The CDR3 runs 11 residues. Between the trimmed V and J ends, which lost 0 bases and 14 bases, there was a span of 12 bases. CDR1 and CDR2 (germline): DFQATT, SNEGSKA (reference sequence). The CDR3 loop reads CSARDGRTRYF. The CDR3 DNA reads TGCAGTGCTAGAGATGGGCGCACCCGGTATTTT.

This clone was counted ten times or more. The chain has TRBV4-2 and TRBJ2-7; 9 bases are a match to TRBD1. The ends lost 3 bases at V and 4 bases at J; junction bases unmatched: 10. Germline-derived CDR1 and CDR2 are LGHNA and YNFKEQ. The CDR3 sequence is 16 residues long. The CDR3 reads CASSHVFTGGTYEQYF. Written as DNA, the CDR3 is TGTGCCAGCAGCCACGTTTTTACAGGGGGCACGTACGAGCAGTACTTC.